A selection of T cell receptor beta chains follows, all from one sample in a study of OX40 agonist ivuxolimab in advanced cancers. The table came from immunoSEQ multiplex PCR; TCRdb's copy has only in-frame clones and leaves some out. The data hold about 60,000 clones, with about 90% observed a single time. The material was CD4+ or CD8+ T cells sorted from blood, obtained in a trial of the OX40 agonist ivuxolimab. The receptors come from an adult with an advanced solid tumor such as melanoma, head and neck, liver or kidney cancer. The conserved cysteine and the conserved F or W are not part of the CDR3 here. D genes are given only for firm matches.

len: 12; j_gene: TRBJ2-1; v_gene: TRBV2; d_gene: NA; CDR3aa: ASSESEGGGEQF
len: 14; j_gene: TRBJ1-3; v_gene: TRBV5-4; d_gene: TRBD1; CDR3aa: ASSSGGLHSGNTIY
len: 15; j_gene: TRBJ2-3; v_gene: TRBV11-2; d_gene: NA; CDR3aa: ASSHEVLVASTDTQY
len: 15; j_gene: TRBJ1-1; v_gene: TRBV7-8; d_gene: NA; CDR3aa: ASSLVSQGLKNTEAF
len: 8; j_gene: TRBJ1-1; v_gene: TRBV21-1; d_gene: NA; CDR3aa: ASSNTEAF
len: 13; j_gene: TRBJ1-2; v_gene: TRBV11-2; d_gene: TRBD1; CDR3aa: ASSYTQGARIGYT
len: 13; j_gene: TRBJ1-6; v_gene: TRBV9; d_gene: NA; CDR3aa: ASSVEGAMGSPLH
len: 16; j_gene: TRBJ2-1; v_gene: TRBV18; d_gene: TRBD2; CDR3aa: ASSPRRGDLISYNEQF
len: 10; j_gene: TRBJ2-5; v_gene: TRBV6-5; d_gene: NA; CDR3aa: ASSQDQETQY
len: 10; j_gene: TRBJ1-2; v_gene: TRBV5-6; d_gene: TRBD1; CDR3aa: ASSWDRLGYT
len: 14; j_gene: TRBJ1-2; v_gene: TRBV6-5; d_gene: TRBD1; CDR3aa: ASSYSGWGQGGGYT
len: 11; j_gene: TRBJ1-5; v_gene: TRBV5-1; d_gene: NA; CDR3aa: ASSLLGDQPQH
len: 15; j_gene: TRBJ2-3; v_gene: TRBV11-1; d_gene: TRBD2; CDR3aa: ASSPGLAGGLADTQY
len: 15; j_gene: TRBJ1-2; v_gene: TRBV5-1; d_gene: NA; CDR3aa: ASSLEGGHQVNYGYT
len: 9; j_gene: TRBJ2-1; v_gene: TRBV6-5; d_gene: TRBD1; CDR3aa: ASSQGDEQF
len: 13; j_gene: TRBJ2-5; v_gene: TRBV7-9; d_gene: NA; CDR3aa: ASSLVVGDKETQY
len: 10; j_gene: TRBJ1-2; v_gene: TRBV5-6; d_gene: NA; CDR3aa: ASSPTGGGYT
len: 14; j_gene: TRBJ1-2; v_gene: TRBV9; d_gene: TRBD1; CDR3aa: ASSAPLDRETYGYT
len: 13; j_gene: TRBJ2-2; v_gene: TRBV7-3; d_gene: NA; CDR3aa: ASSLGWVDSGELF
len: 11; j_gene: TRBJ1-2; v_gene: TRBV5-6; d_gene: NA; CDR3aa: ASTSGGLDGYT
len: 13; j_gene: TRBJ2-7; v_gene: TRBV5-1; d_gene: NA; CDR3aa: ASSLARQGSYEQY
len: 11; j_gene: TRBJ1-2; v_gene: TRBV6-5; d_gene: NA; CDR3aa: ASSSTGYYGYT
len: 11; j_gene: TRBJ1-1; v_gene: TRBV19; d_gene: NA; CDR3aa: ASSISPLEEAF
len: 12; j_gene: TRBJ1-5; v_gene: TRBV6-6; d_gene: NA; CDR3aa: ASSYWPGDQPQH
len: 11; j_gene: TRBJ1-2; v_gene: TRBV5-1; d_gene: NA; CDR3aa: ASSFGSRDGYT
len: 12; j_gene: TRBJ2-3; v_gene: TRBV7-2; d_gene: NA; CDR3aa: ASSLDPGRGTQY
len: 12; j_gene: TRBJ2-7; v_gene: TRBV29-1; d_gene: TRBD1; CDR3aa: SVDSGQGTYEQY
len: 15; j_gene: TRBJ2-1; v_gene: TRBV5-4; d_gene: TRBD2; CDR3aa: ASSSTVAGPKGNEQF
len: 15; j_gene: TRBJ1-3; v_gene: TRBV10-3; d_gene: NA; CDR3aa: AISEPDSPASGNTIY
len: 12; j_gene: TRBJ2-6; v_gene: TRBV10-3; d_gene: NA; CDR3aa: ATRSDSGANVLT
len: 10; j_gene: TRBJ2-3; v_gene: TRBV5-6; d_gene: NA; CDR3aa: ASSRVLDTQY
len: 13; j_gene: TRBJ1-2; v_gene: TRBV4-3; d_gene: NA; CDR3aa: ASSQDFGGGYGYT
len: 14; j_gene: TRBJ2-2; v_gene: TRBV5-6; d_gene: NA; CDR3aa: ASSLVARVNTGELF
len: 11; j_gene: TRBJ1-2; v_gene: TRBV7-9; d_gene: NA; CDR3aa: ASSFVEPRGYT
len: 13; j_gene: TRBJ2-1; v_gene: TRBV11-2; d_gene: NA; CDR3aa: ASSLDPGGGSEQF
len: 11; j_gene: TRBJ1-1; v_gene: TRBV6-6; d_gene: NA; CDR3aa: ASRALENTEAF
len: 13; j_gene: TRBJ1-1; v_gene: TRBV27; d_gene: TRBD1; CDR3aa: ASSSVTGGNTEAF
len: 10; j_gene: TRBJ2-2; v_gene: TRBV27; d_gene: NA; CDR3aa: ASSPRGGELF
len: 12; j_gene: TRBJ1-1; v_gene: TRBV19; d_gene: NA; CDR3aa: ASSNPVMNTEAF
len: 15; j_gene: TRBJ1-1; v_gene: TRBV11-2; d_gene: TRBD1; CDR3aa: ASSLVGWGQSGTEAF
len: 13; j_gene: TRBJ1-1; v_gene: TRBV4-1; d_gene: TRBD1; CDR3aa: ASSHRQGLNTEAF
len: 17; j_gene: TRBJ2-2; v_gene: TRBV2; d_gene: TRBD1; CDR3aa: ASRDGSSGGKVLGGELF
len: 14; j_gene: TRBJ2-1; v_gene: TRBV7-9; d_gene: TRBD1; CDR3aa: ASSSPGQGSYNEQF
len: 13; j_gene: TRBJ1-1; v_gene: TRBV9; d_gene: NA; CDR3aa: ASSVAVFGFTEAF
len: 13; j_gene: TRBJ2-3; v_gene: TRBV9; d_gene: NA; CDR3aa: ASSVSGGLTDTQY
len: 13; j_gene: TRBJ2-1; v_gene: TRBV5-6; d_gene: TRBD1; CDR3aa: ASSSRDRGYNEQF
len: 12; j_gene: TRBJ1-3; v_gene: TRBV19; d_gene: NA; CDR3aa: ASSMSRAGNTIY
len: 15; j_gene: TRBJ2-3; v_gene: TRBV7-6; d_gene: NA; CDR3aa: ASSLDHSGAPTDTQY
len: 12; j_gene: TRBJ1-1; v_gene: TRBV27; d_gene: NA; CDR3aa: ASSLARGGNEAF
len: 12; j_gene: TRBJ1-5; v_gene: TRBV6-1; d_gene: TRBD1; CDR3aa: ASKKGTGNQPQH